This T cell receptor (beta chain) was sequenced for a study of blood T cells in healthy people across ages. Then a second PCR, running about 6 to 11 cycles, was carried out with a sample-barcoded 5' primer and a J-beta primer mix. Each CDR3 protein is one row after TCRdb ran MiXCR on the 5' RACE reads. The sample includes about 970,000 distinct CDR3 sequences, about 51% of them seen just once. This clonotype was counted ten times or more. The CDR3 is 13 residues long. Trimming took off 5 bases at V and 0 bases at J, with 5 bases between the two ends. Germline CDR1 and CDR2: LGHDT and YNNKEL (reference sequence). Each donor's blood draw was 7.5 to 10 milliliters of peripheral blood.

Material: blood. This TCR was sampled from a woman aged 60-75 years in good health. This rearrangement joins TRBV3-1 to TRBJ2-1; D gene ambiguous. The CDR3 reads CASSKSSYNEQFF. The CDR3 nucleotides are TGTGCCAGCAGCAAGAGCTCCTACAATGAGCAGTTCTTC.